The source of this TCR beta chain is a study of CD8+CD57+ T cells in acquired aplastic anemia. Study as a whole: Sorted CD4+ and CD8+ cells yielded around 3.2 ug of DNA on average. Study-level results: Between patients and controls, 25 to 30 CD8+ CDR3 sequences were found in common.

Germline lookup yields CDR1 SGHDN and CDR2 FVKESK. The CDR3 has 8 residues. This clonotype was seen a single time. Its matching antigen is unknown. Relative to the germline gene, one junction end is altered; a read error may explain this. Genomic DNA, serving as template, underwent TCR beta VDJ and CDR3 profiling. TCRdb re-called the reads with MiXCR, one entry per CDR3 protein. There are around 250,000 distinct CDR3 sequences in the sample; 45% to 65% occur only once, and 7% to 9% lies in the top ten. This receptor was obtained from a human donor with severe aplastic anemia or a healthy control (not recorded which). Sequencing used sorted CD4+, CD8+, or CD8+CD57+ T cells (not recorded which) from PBMCs. This sequence joins TRBV14 and TRBJ2-7; 7 nucleotides align to TRBD2. The CDR3 here is CASSQGGF. The CDR3 DNA sequence: TGTGCCAGCAGCCAGGGAGGGTTC.